This TCR beta chain was documented in a study of cytomegalovirus exposure and HLA in healthy donors (TCRdb year 2017). For the wider study: An earlier analysis of approximately 640 of the donors reported approximately 300 Gb of sequence data and 117 million unique TCR beta sequences from some 180 million T cells. Roughly 290 gigabases of sequencing data and around 80 million unique TCR sequences made up an early release that covered about 640 HLA-typed donors. Of the 300 to 500 genotyped donors, 75% to 85% were placed in the genetic ancestry cluster associated with self-reported Caucasian donors. The study was designed to test whether signatures of past pathogen exposure could be identified by cataloging public T cell receptors. Using immunosequencing, the study profiled T cell repertoires from 500 to 800 subjects and related those repertoires to cytomegalovirus serostatus. A separate validation cohort of over a hundred different subjects was used in addition to the roughly 670-subject first cohort. To predict cytomegalovirus infection status, the study brought together high-throughput TCR immunosequencing, statistical association of individual TCRs with disease status, and machine learning. A later analysis re-examined previously published TCR beta repertoires from more than 650 donors and added high-resolution HLA genotyping to investigate patterns of TCR occurrence. The later analysis used no new phenotypic data to find candidate immune exposures, relying instead on TCR beta sequences and their occurrence across donors. An earlier analysis of approximately 630 of the donors applied high-throughput TCR beta sequencing to assess whether each TCR beta V gene segment acted as functional or pseudogenic. Alongside the repertoire data, information on donor age, sex, ethnicity and CMV serostatus was compiled. Genome-wide SNP genotypes for about 65% of the 666 donors were used in a later genetic analysis, which treated that subset as a discovery cohort. All discovery cohort repertoires had been generated using a single sequencing platform. Class I and class II HLA loci were covered by the typing at four-digit resolution. Typing coverage differed by locus: A, B, C, DRB1 and DQB1 were typed in roughly 620-630 donors, DQA1 in roughly 510, DPA1 in 600 to 610, and DPB1 in approximately 450. Five DR-DQ haplotypes were handled as single units for association and clustering because linkage in the cohort was strong. On average, around 230,000 unique TCR beta nucleotide sequences were sequenced per donor among a few hundred genotyped donors of the cohort, with approximately 18% of those sequences being non-productive. Points the paper makes about the study in general: Some IMGT-functional V segments, including TRBV6-2 and TRBV6-3, could not be told apart with the 87-base-pair reads, so those segments were excluded. According to a later analysis, most CMV-associated TCR beta chains appeared to be HLA-restricted, and the HLA associations seemed to be driven largely by CMV exposure. An association between a missense DCLRE1C variant and V-gene and J-gene trimming of TCR beta chains was found in a later genetic analysis and replicated in an independent cohort. Because some donors lacked HLA typing at each locus, the association tests relied only on the typed subset. Across donors, most TCR sequences were observed very rarely, whereas some public TCRs were present in many individuals. Strong co-occurrence of HLA alleles, especially DR and DQ, made assigning TCR associations to individual alleles difficult. Linkage disequilibrium might explain the correlated functional status among segregating V segments, but an unknown experimental factor could not be ruled out. The study gave a list of some 150 TCR beta chains associated with cytomegalovirus. For the cohort, immune exposure information was limited to CMV serostatus. In a later analysis, TCR association rates were found to vary across HLA loci, with the most associated TCRs seen for DRB1 alleles and the fewest for HLA-C alleles. A later analysis found that HLA-associated TCR beta chains were more clonally expanded and had lower generation probabilities than equally common non-associated chains. According to a later analysis, parvovirus B19, influenza, CMV and Epstein-Barr virus appeared linked to several top co-occurrence clusters. Cytomegalovirus status was reported to be diagnosed by the classifier with high specificity and sensitivity in both the original and validation cohorts. Roughly uniform sequencing depth across donors was assumed in presence/absence analyses, although this assumption may not hold. Only TCR beta chains were sequenced in this cohort, and the absence of alpha or paired-chain data limited detectable features. In an earlier analysis of 587 of the donors, most TCR beta V segments appeared in productive rearrangements about 87% or about 30% of the time, broadly matching IMGT annotations. A further reported finding was that TCR beta sequences accurately predicted the HLA-A and HLA-B alleles for most subjects in the first cohort. Because counts were too low, 15 to 20 rarely observed V segments, including chromosome 9 orphons, were left out of the earlier analysis of about 500 of the donors. A few of the identified cytomegalovirus-associated TCR beta chains were confirmed in vitro to be specific for cytomegalovirus antigens. A group of highly shared sequence variants was considered likely to be a technical artifact of the sequencing pipeline. Specific HLA alleles were associated with 15,000 to 20,000 TCR beta sequences at a false discovery rate of 0.05 in a later analysis. It was suggested by the authors that the approach could potentially be generalized to other disease states and immunological phenotypes. According to a later genetic analysis, donors in an Asian-associated ancestry cluster had fewer N-insertions in productive TCRs than the approximately 690-donor mean.

The CDR3, cysteine through phenylalanine, is 15 amino acids long. Left in the record is the CDR3 DNA by itself, 45 bases read in frame from the first base. Per the germline V gene (reference sequence), LNHDA is the CDR1 and SQIVND is the CDR2. V has 4 bases trimmed and J has 5 bases trimmed; junction bases matching no gene number 8. The library was prepared using the immunoSEQ multiplex PCR assay. For the multiplex PCR, a mixture combining 60 forward primers for TCR Vbeta segments and 13 reverse primers for TCR Jbeta segments was used. A multiplex PCR assay on genomic DNA amplified the CDR3 region of rearranged TCR beta genes. On the Illumina HiSeq System, the amplified TCR beta libraries were sequenced as 87-base-pair reads. For the original study's pipeline: A later analysis tallied about 77 million unique TCR beta chains across the 666 repertoires, and approximately 12 million of those chains were shared by two or more donors. To remove PCR and sequencing errors, raw reads were error-corrected and collapsed into unique sequences using a nearest-neighbor algorithm that merged closely related sequences. To assign V, D and J gene segments, CDR3 sequences were aligned to IMGT reference sequences. Each retained sequence needed at least a six-nucleotide match to both a V gene segment and a J gene segment. Rearrangements were called productive when the CDR3 lacked stop codons and stayed in frame with V and J; all others were non-productive. Following IMGT convention, CDR3 was defined as the stretch from the second conserved V-encoded cysteine to the conserved J-encoded phenylalanine. Sequences without an unambiguous match to a single V gene segment were excluded from the earlier analysis of 587 of the donors. An earlier analysis of fewer than 750 of the donors classified V segments as functional when productive rearrangements were above 56.7% and as segregating when the standard deviation between donors was above 5%. To diagnose cytomegalovirus status from the catalog of TCR beta chain sequences, a statistical classification framework was built. In a later analysis, TCR nucleotide sequences were compared against IMGT/GENE-DB human TR gene sequences so that V and J genes could be assigned. Using the TCRdist pipeline, a later analysis assigned CDR3 sequences along with most-parsimonious VDJ recombination scenarios. A later analysis defined each TCR beta chain by its CDR3 amino acid sequence plus V-gene family, and excluded reads lacking a unique V-gene family. In a later analysis, around 600 highly shared, low-generation-probability nucleotide sequences were removed to address suspected cross-contamination and a sequencing artifact. In a later analysis, a clonal expansion index was calculated for each public chain from normalized within-repertoire ranks of inferred template counts. A later analysis computed generation probabilities with a VDJ recombination model fitted to out-of-frame rearrangements, and checked the results against IGoR. Hypergeometric tests were used in a later analysis to score TCR-TCR, TCR-HLA and TCR-CMV co-occurrence, with a repertoire-size bias correction applied to the TCR pairs. False discovery rates were estimated in a later analysis by permuting HLA or CMV assignments 20 times. In a later analysis, co-occurring TCRs were grouped using DBSCAN, with TCRdist sequence similarity added in when clustering inside HLA-allele-positive subsets. Repertoires with fewer than 30,000 or more than 120,000 public chains were left out of co-occurrence clustering, as were about 5 repertoires with anomalous nucleotide sharing. Imported from immuneACCESS, the table was reduced by TCRdb to in-frame sequences with V and J called. These copies leave out some clones; in studies compared against another copy, an unresolved V gene accounts for under half, and the cause of the remainder is not known. V and J calls and clone size are as listed in that table; D and trimming were resolved from the DNA. The sample has about 120,000 clones on record, 78% of them singletons. The top ten constitute approximately 3.5% of the sample.

Regarding this clone: Its recognized antigen is unknown. Per-base quality was not reported, and no clone a single base away is much larger than it.

The cohort was made up of 650 to 700 healthy bone marrow donors. Cohort members were all nominally healthy when sampled, although unrecorded immune exposures were likely present. The donor tested CMV seropositive, placing the donor among the roughly 300 seropositive members of the cohort. A peripheral blood sample was provided by each donor, and peripheral blood mononuclear cells were used for TCR beta sequencing. The Qiagen DNeasy Blood Extraction Kit was used to extract genomic DNA from the blood cell samples. The receptor's source is a woman in her 30s in good health and CMV-seropositive. This sequence uses TRBV19 and TRBJ2-3, and 8 junctional nucleotides match TRBD2. Sequences were obtained from PBMCs. The DNA is as follows: TGTGCCAGTAGTACCAGCGGGGGCGGTGGAGATACGCAGTATTTT. It codes for CASSTSGGGGDTQYF.